These 15 T cell receptor beta chains originate from one sample sequenced in a study of T cell responses to AZD1222 COVID-19 vaccine. Profiling relied on immunoSEQ multiplex PCR, and the TCRdb table lists in-frame clones only, not all of them. The top ten hold about 3% of the sample, which has 130,000 or so clones, about 86% seen once. This sample comprised peripheral blood, obtained 28 days after the second AZD1222 dose. The source is an adult who received the AZD1222 COVID-19 vaccine.

The gene calls are TRBV11-3 and TRBJ2-6; D unclear. The length of the CDR3 is 15 residues. Per the germline V gene, CDR1 is SGHNT and CDR2 is YENEEA. V was shortened by 2 bases and J by 0 bases, with 5 bases between the two germline ends. CDR3 sequence reads: CASSLISSGANVLTF. The CDR3 DNA reads as TGTGCCAGCAGCTTAATTAGCTCTGGGGCCAACGTCCTGACTTTC.

The chain uses TRBV7-6 and TRBJ1-4; 9 bases are a match to TRBD1. This CDR3 is 14 amino acids long. J lost 4 bases, V lost 6 bases, and 3 bases had no gene match. Germline V CDR1 and CDR2: SGHVS, FNYEAQ. CDR3 bases: TGTGCCAGCAGTATGGGACAGGGTAATGAAAAACTGTTTTTT. The encoded protein is CASSMGQGNEKLFF.

The chain is built from TRBV5-1 and TRBJ2-7; D is possibly TRBD2 (5 bases). In germline, CDR1 is SGHRS, CDR2 YFSETQ. The CDR3 length is 15 residues. V dropped 2 bases and J dropped 5 bases, with 17 bases sitting between them. The CDR3: CASSFAGASGNEQYF. The DNA of the CDR3 is TGCGCCAGCAGCTTCGCAGGCGCATCGGGGAACGAGCAGTACTTC.

The chain carries TRBV6-5 and TRBJ2-7, with 7 positions matching TRBD1. The CDR3 length is 14 residues. Germline values: CDR1 MNHEY, CDR2 SVGAGI. V gave up 5 bases and J gave up 3 bases; unmatched junction bases: 7. The chain's CDR3 is CASSIRQGHYEQYF. CDR3 in DNA: TGTGCCAGCAGTATCCGACAGGGCCACTACGAGCAGTACTTC.

The chain links TRBV19 to TRBJ1-3; D call uncertain. The germline gives CDR1 LNHDA, CDR2 SQIVND (reference sequence). This CDR3 has 14 amino acids. Trimming shortened V by 7 bases and J by 4 bases, and 14 bases separated the two germline ends. The CDR3 nucleotides read TGTGCCAGTAAAATCAGGAATGCCGGAAACACCATATATTTT. Its translation is CASKIRNAGNTIYF. The full variable domain, rest sourced from reference TRBV19 and TRBJ1-3, is DGGITQSPKYLFRKEGQNVTLSCEQNLNHDAMYWYRQDPGQGLRLIYYSQIVNDFQKGDIAEGYSVSREKKESFPLTVTSAQKNPTAFYLCASKIRNAGNTIYFGEGSWLTVV.

The chain joins TRBV12-2 to TRBJ1-5. TRBV12-2 is annotated as a pseudogene. The CDR3 consists of 14 residues. The DNA of the CDR3 is TGTGCAAGTCGCCCTAGGGAGGGCAGGGAGCCCCAGCATTTT. It encodes CASRPREGREPQHF.

This chain joins TRBV2 and TRBJ1-1, with a tentative D call TRBD1 (6 bases). Germline CDR1 is SNHLY and CDR2 is FYNNEI. The CDR3 totals 15 residues. Trimming left V 7 bases short and J 3 bases short, with 18 bases between. The CDR3 sequence is CASNNIGGRDTEAFF. The CDR3 DNA sequence: TGTGCCAGCAACAATATAGGGGGGAGGGACACTGAAGCTTTCTTT.

This clone turned up a few times. This chain uses TRBV2 with TRBJ1-5; D gene ambiguous. The CDR3 totals 14 residues. V lost 6 bases and J 3 bases, leaving 12 bases between the germline ends. Per the germline V gene, CDR1 is SNHLY and CDR2 is FYNNEI. The CDR3 protein is CASSPVGYNQPQHF. DNA for the CDR3: TGTGCCAGCAGCCCTGTGGGGTACAATCAGCCCCAGCATTTT. Full variable domain (rest looked up from reference TRBV2 and TRBJ1-5): EPEVTQTPSHQVTQMGQEVILRCVPISNHLYFYWYRQILGQKVEFLVSFYNNEISEKSEIFDDQFSVERPDGSNFTLKIRSTKLEDSAMYFCASSPVGYNQPQHFGDGTRLSIL.

The chain has TRBV7-8 and TRBJ2-1; the D is unclear. The V end lost 1 base, the J end lost 5 bases, and 6 bases lay between the germline ends. Looked up from germline, CDR1 is SGHVS and CDR2 is FQNEAQ. The CDR3 contains 13 residues. CDR3 coding DNA: TGTGCCAGCAGCTTAGGGCACAACAATGAGCAGTTCTTC. This sequence encodes CASSLGHNNEQFF.

This clone appeared a single time. This chain connects TRBV5-8 to TRBJ1-5; tentative D call: TRBD1 (5 bases). This CDR3 is built from 16 residues. Trimming removed 2 bases from V and 1 base from J, with 13 bases in between. Per the germline V gene, CDR1 is SGHTS and CDR2 is YDEGEE. The CDR3 coding sequence is TGTGCCAGCAGCTTATTGGGGGTGTGGAGCAATCAGCCCCAGCATTTT. Residues: CASSLLGVWSNQPQHF.

The rearrangement uses TRBV29-1 and TRBJ2-7; D is tentatively TRBD1 or TRBD2 (5 bases each). CDR1 is SQVTM and CDR2 is ANQGSEA in the germline V gene. This CDR3 contains 11 residues. The ends were cut back, 7 bases at V and 2 bases at J, with 9 bases in the middle. This CDR3 reads CSAWDPYEQYF. For the CDR3, the DNA is TGCAGCGCCTGGGACCCCTACGAGCAGTACTTC.

J is TRBJ2-2 and V is TRBV6-5, with 9 bases fitting TRBD1. In germline, CDR1 is MNHEY, CDR2 SVGAGI. The CDR3 contains 15 residues. V trimming: 5 bases; J trimming: 3 bases; junction bases outside the gene matches: 4. Here the CDR3 reads CASSNTGGYTGELFF. The CDR3 DNA is TGTGCCAGCAGTAACACAGGGGGCTACACCGGGGAGCTGTTTTTT.

This clone was found once. The rearrangement uses TRBV2 and TRBJ1-4; 8 bases are a match to TRBD1. The CDR3 has 16 residues. J lost 2 bases, V lost 7 bases, and 9 bases had no gene match. Germline V CDR1 and CDR2: SNHLY, FYNNEI. The CDR3 bases are TGTGCCAGCAACGGACAGGGATTGTTGACTAATGAAAAACTGTTTTTT. Translating it yields CASNGQGLLTNEKLFF.

In regard to this clone: Other DNA sequences from this sample encode an identical CDR3 as well. The gene calls are TRBV18 and TRBJ1-1; D unclear. Germline CDR1 KGHSH, CDR2 LQKENI. The CDR3 loop spans 11 amino acids. V lost 6 bases to trimming and J lost 1 base, with 3 bases between them. CDR3 coding DNA: TGTGCCAGCTCCGGGAACACTGAAGCTTTCTTT. It specifies CASSGNTEAFF.

The chain has TRBV19 and TRBJ2-3; possibly TRBD2 for D (6 bases). Germline CDR1 and CDR2: LNHDA and SQIVND (reference sequence). Between the trimmed V and J ends, which lost 5 bases and 0 bases, there was a span of 12 bases. The CDR3 sequence is 15 residues long. Here the CDR3 reads CASSPGDSSTDTQYF. CDR3 nucleotides: TGTGCCAGTAGTCCGGGGGACTCTAGCACAGATACGCAGTATTTT.